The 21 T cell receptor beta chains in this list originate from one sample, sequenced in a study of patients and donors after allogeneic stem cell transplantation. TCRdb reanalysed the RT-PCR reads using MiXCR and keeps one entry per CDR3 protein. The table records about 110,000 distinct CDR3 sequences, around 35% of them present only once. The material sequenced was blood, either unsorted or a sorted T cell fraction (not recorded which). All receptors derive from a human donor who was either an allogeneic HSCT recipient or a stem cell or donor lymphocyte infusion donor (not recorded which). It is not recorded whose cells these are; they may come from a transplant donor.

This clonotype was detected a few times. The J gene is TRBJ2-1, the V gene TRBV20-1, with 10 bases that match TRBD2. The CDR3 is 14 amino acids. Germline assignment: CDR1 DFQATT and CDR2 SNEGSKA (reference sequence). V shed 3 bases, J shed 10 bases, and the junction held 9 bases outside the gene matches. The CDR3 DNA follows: TGCAGTGCTAGTGATCCCGGGACTAGCGTAGAGCAGTTCTTC. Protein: CSASDPGTSVEQFF.

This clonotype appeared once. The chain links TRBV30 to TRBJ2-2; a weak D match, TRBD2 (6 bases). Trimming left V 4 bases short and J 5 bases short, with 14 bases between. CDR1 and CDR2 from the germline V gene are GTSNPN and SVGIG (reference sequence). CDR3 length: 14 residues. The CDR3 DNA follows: TGTGCCTGGACCCTCTGGGCGGGAACCGGGGAGCTGTTTTTT. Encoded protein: CAWTLWAGTGELFF.

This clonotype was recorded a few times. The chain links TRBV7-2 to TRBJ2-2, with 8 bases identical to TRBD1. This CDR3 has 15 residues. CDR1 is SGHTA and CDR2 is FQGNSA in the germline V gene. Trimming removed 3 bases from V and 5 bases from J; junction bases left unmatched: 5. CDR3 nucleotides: TGTGCCAGCAGCTTTCGAGACAGGGGTACCGGGGAGCTGTTTTTT. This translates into CASSFRDRGTGELFF.

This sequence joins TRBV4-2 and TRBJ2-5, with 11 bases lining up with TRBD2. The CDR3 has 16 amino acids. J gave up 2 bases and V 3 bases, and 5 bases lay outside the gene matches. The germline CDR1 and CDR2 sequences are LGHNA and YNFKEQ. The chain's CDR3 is CASSQDSGRDQETQYF. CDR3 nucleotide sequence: TGTGCCAGCAGCCAGGATAGCGGGAGGGATCAAGAGACCCAGTACTTC.

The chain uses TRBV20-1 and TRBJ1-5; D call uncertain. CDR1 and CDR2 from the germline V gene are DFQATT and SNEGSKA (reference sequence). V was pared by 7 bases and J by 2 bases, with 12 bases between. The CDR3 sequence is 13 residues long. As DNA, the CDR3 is TGCAGTGTTCGCCGGGCCGGCAATCAGCCCCAGCATTTT. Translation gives CSVRRAGNQPQHF.

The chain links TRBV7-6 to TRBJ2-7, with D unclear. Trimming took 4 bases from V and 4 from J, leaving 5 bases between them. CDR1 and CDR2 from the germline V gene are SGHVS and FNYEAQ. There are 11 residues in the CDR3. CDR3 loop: CASSSQYEQYF. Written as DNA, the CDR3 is TGTGCCAGCAGCTCCCAATACGAGCAGTACTTC.

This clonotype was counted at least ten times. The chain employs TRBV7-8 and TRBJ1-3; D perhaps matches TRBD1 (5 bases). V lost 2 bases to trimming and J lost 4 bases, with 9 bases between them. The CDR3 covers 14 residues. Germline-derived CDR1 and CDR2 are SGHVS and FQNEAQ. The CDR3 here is CASSLPGAGNTIYF. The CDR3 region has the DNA TGTGCCAGCAGCTTACCTGGGGCAGGAAACACCATATATTTT.

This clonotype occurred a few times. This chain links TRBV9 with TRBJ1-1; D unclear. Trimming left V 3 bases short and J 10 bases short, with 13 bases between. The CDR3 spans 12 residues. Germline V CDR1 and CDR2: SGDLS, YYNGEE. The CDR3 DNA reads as TGTGCCAGCAGCGAGGCCCGGGGTTCAGCTTTCTTT. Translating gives CASSEARGSAFF.

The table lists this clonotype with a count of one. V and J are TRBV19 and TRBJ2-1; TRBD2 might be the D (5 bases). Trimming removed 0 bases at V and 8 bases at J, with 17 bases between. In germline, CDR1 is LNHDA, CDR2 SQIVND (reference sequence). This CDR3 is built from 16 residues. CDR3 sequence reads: CASSIDRSTFSDEQFF. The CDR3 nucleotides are TGTGCCAGTAGTATAGATCGGTCTACCTTTAGCGATGAGCAGTTCTTC.

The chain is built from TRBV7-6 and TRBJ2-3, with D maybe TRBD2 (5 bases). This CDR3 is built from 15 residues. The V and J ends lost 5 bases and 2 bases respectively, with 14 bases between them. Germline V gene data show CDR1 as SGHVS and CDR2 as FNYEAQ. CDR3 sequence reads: CASSPTLDSTDTQYF. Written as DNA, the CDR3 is TGTGCCAGCAGCCCGACTTTGGACTCCACAGATACGCAGTATTTT.

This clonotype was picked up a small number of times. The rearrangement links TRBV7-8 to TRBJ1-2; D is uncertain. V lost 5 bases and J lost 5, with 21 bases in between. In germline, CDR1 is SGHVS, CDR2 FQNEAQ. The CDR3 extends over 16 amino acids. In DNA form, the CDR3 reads TGTGCCAGCAGCACCCCAACGGCCGGGAGACGTTATGGCTACACCTTC. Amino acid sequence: CASSTPTAGRRYGYTF.

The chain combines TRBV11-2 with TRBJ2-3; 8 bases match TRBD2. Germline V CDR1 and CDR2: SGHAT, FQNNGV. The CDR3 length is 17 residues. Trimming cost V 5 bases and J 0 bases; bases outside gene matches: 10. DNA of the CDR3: TGTGCCAGCAGCCGAGCAAGCGGGAGATCTAGCACAGATACGCAGTATTTT. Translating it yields CASSRASGRSSTDTQYF.

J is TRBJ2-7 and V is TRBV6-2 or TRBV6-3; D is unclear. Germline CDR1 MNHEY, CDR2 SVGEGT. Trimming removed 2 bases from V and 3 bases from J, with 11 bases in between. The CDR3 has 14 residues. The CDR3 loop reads CASSYLLSYYEQYF. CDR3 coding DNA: TGTGCCAGCAGTTACCTTCTCAGTTACTACGAGCAGTACTTC.

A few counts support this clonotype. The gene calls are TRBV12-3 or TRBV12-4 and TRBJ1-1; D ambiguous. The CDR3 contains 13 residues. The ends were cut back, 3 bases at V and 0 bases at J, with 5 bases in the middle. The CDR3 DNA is TGTGCCAGCAGTTTCGAGGTGAACACTGAAGCTTTCTTT. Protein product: CASSFEVNTEAFF.

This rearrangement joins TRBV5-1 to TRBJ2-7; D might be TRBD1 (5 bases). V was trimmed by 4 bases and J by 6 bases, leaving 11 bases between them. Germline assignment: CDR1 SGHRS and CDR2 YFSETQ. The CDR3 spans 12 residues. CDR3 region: CASSAQGGEQYF. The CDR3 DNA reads TGCGCCAGCAGCGCCCAGGGTGGCGAGCAGTACTTC.

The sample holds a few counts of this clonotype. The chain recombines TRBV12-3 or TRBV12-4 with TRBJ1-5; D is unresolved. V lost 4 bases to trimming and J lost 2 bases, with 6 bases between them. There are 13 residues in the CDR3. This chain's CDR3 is CASSSRGNQPQHF. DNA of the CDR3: TGTGCCAGCAGTTCCCGGGGCAATCAGCCCCAGCATTTT.

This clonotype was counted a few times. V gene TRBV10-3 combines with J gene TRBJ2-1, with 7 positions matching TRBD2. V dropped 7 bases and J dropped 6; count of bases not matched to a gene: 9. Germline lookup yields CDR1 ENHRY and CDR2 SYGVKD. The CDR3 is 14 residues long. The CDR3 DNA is TGTGCCATCACGGGGCGGGAGCTCGGCAATGAGCAGTTCTTC. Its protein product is CAITGRELGNEQFF.

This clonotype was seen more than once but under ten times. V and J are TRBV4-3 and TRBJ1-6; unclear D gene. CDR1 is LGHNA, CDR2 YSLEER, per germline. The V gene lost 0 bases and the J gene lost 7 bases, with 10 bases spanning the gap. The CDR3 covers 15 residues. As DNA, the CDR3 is TGCGCCAGCAGCCAAGAAGGACGGTCCAATTCACCCCTCCACTTT. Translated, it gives CASSQEGRSNSPLHF.

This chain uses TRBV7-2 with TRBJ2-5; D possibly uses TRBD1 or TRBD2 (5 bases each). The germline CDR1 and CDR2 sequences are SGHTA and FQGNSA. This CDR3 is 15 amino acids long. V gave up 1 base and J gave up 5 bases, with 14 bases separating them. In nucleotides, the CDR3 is TGTGCCAGCAGCTTAGAGAATCGGTGGGGGGAGACCCAGTACTTC. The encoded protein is CASSLENRWGETQYF.

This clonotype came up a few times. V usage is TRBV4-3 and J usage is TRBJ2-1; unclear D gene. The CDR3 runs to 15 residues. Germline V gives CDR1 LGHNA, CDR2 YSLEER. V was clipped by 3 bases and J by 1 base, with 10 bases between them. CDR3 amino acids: CASSHSGLSYNEQFF. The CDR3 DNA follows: TGCGCCAGCAGCCACTCGGGCCTTTCCTACAATGAGCAGTTCTTC.

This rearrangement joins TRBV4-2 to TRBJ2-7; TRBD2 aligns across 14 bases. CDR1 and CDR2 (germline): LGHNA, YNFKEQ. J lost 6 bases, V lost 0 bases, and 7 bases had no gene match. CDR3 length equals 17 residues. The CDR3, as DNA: TGTGCCAGCAGCCAAGATCCGGCGACTAGCGGGAGGGCCGAGCAGTACTTC. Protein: CASSQDPATSGRAEQYF.